The T cell receptor (beta chain) described here comes from a study of cytomegalovirus exposure and HLA in healthy donors. Broader study findings: According to reports, the classifier identified cytomegalovirus status with high specificity and sensitivity. In the roughly 130 validation repertoires, a later analysis found that first-cohort TCR clusters tended to co-occur. The study flagged some 170 TCR beta chains as cytomegalovirus-associated.

The table came from immunoSEQ multiplex PCR; TCRdb's copy has only in-frame clones and leaves some out. The sample lists roughly 200,000 clones; around 81% were seen once. The donors belonged to the roughly 110-subject validation cohort, separate from the roughly 700-subject first cohort. Per germline, CDR1 WSHSY and CDR2 SAAADI. The CDR3 spans 16 residues. Unmatched junction bases numbered 7, after V lost 6 bases and J lost 4 bases. This clone was recorded once. Its antigen remains unknown. The sample consisted of PBMCs. The gene calls are TRBV10-2 and TRBJ1-6; 9 nucleotides agree with TRBD1. The receptor comes from a woman younger than 30 in good health and CMV-seropositive. The CDR3, as DNA: TGCGCCAGCAGGGAGGGACAGGGAGGGTATAATTCACCCCTCCACTTT. It specifies CASREGQGGYNSPLHF.